Listed here is a single T cell receptor (beta chain). Germline V gene lookup returns CDR1 SGHVS and CDR2 FNYEAQ. The length of the CDR3 is 16 residues. With V trimmed by 7 bases and J by 5 bases, 11 bases remained unmatched. Here immunoSEQ multiplex PCR was the method, and the copy in TCRdb shows in-frame clones only, minus some. This table has roughly 500,000 clones, approximately 82% appearing once. This sample was taken from a study of shared clonotypes between healthy human individuals. This chain uses TRBV7-6 with TRBJ2-5; 12 bases line up with TRBD2. The sample taken for sequencing was PBMCs. This clonotype originated in a woman in her thirties or forties in good health. Some clones in this sample may be carry-over from other donors' samples. The CDR3 sequence: CASTTGTSGRVETQYF. In DNA form, the CDR3 reads TGTGCCAGCACCACCGGGACTAGCGGGCGGGTGGAGACCCAGTACTTC.